This T cell receptor (beta chain) was captured by sequencing in a study of blood T cell repertoires in COVID-19. Study-level information: From T cells, B-cell-depleted T cells, or PBMCs came the material, which was cDNA or gDNA.

The data were produced by immunoSEQ multiplex PCR, yet TCRdb's version contains in-frame clones alone and is incomplete. The repertoire has approximately 250,000 clones, around 86% of them found once; the top ten carry around 5%. This CDR3 comprises 16 residues. The germline V gene has CDR1 GTSNPN and CDR2 SVGIG (reference sequence). The ends lost 0 bases at V and 3 bases at J; junction bases unmatched: 8. Sequencing was performed on peripheral blood. The V call is TRBV30, the J call TRBJ2-1; TRBD2 agrees at 7 bases. This receptor was identified in a woman in her sixties or seventies with COVID-19, enrolled during active disease. This CDR3 reads CAWSVLGLADYNEQFF. The CDR3 DNA reads TGTGCCTGGAGTGTACTCGGGCTAGCGGACTACAATGAGCAGTTCTTC.